Following are 14 T cell receptor beta chains from one sample sequenced in a study of shared clonotypes between healthy human individuals. TCRdb's copy holds only in-frame clones and misses some; the assay was immunoSEQ multiplex PCR. The sample shows over a million clones, about four fifths of them seen only once. Material for sequencing was memory CD4+ T cells from PBMCs. The sample's subset: CD45RA-negative fraction. These receptors were collected from a man younger than 35 in good health. Some clones in this sample may be carry-over from other donors' samples.

CDR3 DNA: TGTGCCAGCAGCCAGACAGGGGTTAGAAACACCATATATTTT. Translating it yields CASSQTGVRNTIYF. V gene TRBV7-2 combines with J gene TRBJ1-3; 8 bases agree with TRBD1. CDR3 length: 14 residues. V lost 5 bases and J lost 5; bases outside the gene matches: 5. The germline gives CDR1 SGHTA, CDR2 FQGNSA.

The V call is TRBV27, the J call TRBJ1-5; D is uncertain. Trimming pared 4 bases from V and 5 bases from J, leaving 18 bases between. The CDR3 is 16 amino acids. CDR1 is MNHEY and CDR2 is SMNVEV in the germline V gene (reference sequence). The CDR3 is CASSSPPLPLYQPQHF. In DNA form, the CDR3 reads TGTGCCAGCAGTTCCCCCCCTCTCCCTTTGTATCAGCCCCAGCATTTT.

The chain carries TRBV28 and TRBJ2-3, with D possibly matching TRBD1 (6 bases). Looked up from germline, CDR1 is MDHEN and CDR2 is SYDVKM. This CDR3 region has 18 residues. The V end lost 2 bases, the J end lost 8 bases, and 26 bases lay between the germline ends. Here the CDR3 DNA reads TGTGCCAGCAGTTTACCACTCCAGGGGCTGCGAGAGATGGGTACGCAGTATTTT. Its translation is CASSLPLQGLREMGTQYF.

The CDR3 DNA follows: TGTGCCTGGAACCCGGGGGGAAGGAATCAGCCCCAGCATTTT. Translating gives CAWNPGGRNQPQHF. This rearrangement joins TRBV30 to TRBJ1-5; D perhaps matches TRBD1 (5 bases). V lost 4 bases and J 4 bases, leaving 14 bases between the germline ends. Germline V gene sequence: CDR1 GTSNPN, CDR2 SVGIG (reference sequence). This CDR3 is 14 amino acids long. Looking up the rest from reference TRBV30 and TRBJ1-5 gives the full variable domain: SQTIHQWPATLVQPVGSPLSLECTVEGTSNPNLYWYRQAAGRGLQLLFYSVGIGQISSEVPQNLSASRPQDRQFILSSKKLLLSDSGFYLCAWNPGGRNQPQHFGDGTRLSIL.

The V and J genes are TRBV5-1 and TRBJ2-2; 13 bases are a match to TRBD2. Germline values: CDR1 SGHRS, CDR2 YFSETQ. The CDR3 extends over 17 amino acids. The junction had 3 bases not matched to a gene; V was cut back by 0 bases and J by 4 bases. For the CDR3, the DNA is TGCGCCAGCAGCTTGGGGACTAGCGGGAGTAGCACCGGGGAGCTGTTTTTT. Protein product: CASSLGTSGSSTGELFF.

The chain has TRBV9 and TRBJ1-5, with 7 positions matching TRBD1. CDR1 is SGDLS and CDR2 is YYNGEE in the germline V gene. V trimming: 0 bases; J trimming: 5 bases; junction bases outside the gene matches: 5. The CDR3 consists of 15 residues. The DNA of the CDR3 is TGTGCCAGCAGCGTAGGGATAGGGGGCCATCAGCCCCAGCATTTT. This translates into CASSVGIGGHQPQHF.

With respect to this clone: The same CDR3 can be traced to other DNA sequences in this sample. The J gene is TRBJ1-2, the V gene TRBV28; 7 positions agree with TRBD1. Per germline, CDR1 MDHEN and CDR2 SYDVKM. Trimming at V came to 6 bases and at J to 2 bases, leaving 3 bases not matched to a gene. The CDR3 runs 13 residues. The CDR3 region is CASSPGGNYGYTF. Here the CDR3 DNA reads TGTGCCAGCAGCCCAGGGGGGAACTATGGCTACACCTTC.

This clone has a single count. The chain couples TRBV28 to TRBJ2-5; D is possibly TRBD1 (5 bases). V gave up 3 bases and J gave up 1 base, with 12 bases separating them. The CDR3 runs to 15 residues. The germline gives CDR1 MDHEN, CDR2 SYDVKM. The CDR3 spells CASSFKGVTQETQYF. CDR3 bases: TGTGCCAGCAGTTTTAAAGGGGTCACCCAAGAGACCCAGTACTTC.

The chain links TRBV10-3 to TRBJ2-5; TRBD2 matches at 9 bases. Per germline, CDR1 ENHRY and CDR2 SYGVKD. J was trimmed by 2 bases and V by 0 bases; bases with no gene match: 4. This CDR3 is 16 amino acids long. CDR3 in DNA: TGTGCCATCAGTGAGTCGAATAGCGGGGGTCAAGAGACCCAGTACTTC. Translating gives CAISESNSGGQETQYF.

This clone came up a few times. Other DNA sequences in the same sample also yield this CDR3. The chain employs TRBV2 and TRBJ1-1; unclear D gene. Trimming cost V 6 bases and J 2 bases, with 4 bases left between them. The CDR3 extends over 11 amino acids. The germline CDR1 and CDR2 sequences are SNHLY and FYNNEI. Here the CDR3 reads CASSPNTEAFF. In nucleotides, the CDR3 is TGTGCCAGCAGCCCTAACACTGAAGCTTTCTTT.

The chain carries TRBV14 and TRBJ2-3; TRBD2 matches 10 bases. The germline V gene has CDR1 SGHDN and CDR2 FVKESK. With 1 base clipped from V and 10 bases from J, the junction kept 8 bases outside the gene matches. The CDR3 extends over 15 amino acids. The CDR3: CASSQVGLAGVSQYF. Written as DNA, the CDR3 is TGTGCCAGCAGCCAAGTTGGCCTAGCGGGAGTTTCGCAGTATTTT.

The gene calls are TRBV13 and TRBJ2-2, with D hard to call. The CDR3 length is 13 residues. The V gene's germline CDR1 is PRHDT and CDR2 FYEKMQ (reference sequence). The V gene lost 5 bases and the J gene lost 6 bases, with 10 bases spanning the gap. The DNA of the CDR3 is TGTGCCAGCAGCCTGTTGAGCCCCGGGGAGCTGTTTTTT. Translating gives CASSLLSPGELFF. Based on the CDR3 plus reference TRBV13 and TRBJ2-2, the full variable domain is AAGVIQSPRHLIKEKRETATLKCYPIPRHDTVYWYQQGPGQDPQFLISFYEKMQSDKGSIPDRFSAQQFSDYHSELNMSSLELGDSALYFCASSLLSPGELFFGEGSRLTVL.

The chain has TRBV12-5 and TRBJ1-5; D unclear. Germline V gene lookup returns CDR1 LGHNT and CDR2 FRNRAP. This CDR3 comprises 12 residues. The V gene lost 3 bases and the J gene lost 5 bases, with 5 bases spanning the gap. This chain's CDR3 is CASGFGDQPQHF. CDR3 nucleotides: TGTGCTAGTGGTTTTGGAGATCAGCCCCAGCATTTT.

The V and J genes are TRBV19 and TRBJ2-1, with 10 nucleotides matching TRBD2. This CDR3 is 14 amino acids long. V dropped 7 bases and J dropped 7; count of bases not matched to a gene: 7. The germline gives CDR1 LNHDA, CDR2 SQIVND (reference sequence). The CDR3 region has the DNA TGTGCCAGTACCGGACTAGCGGCCCCGAATGAGCAGTTCTTC. This translates into CASTGLAAPNEQFF. The entire variable domain, with the rest obtained from reference TRBV19 and TRBJ2-1, is as follows: DGGITQSPKYLFRKEGQNVTLSCEQNLNHDAMYWYRQDPGQGLRLIYYSQIVNDFQKGDIAEGYSVSREKKESFPLTVTSAQKNPTAFYLCASTGLAAPNEQFFGPGTRLTVL.